The 5 T cell receptor beta chains below come from one sample, sequenced in a study of T-cell reconstitution after alpha-beta-depleted transplantation in children. Preparation of the TCRbeta library was carried out with unique molecular identifiers. Each CDR3 protein gets one entry after TCRdb re-called the PCR reads with MiXCR. The sample has nearly 550,000 distinct CDR3 sequences; approximately 16% are singletons. Sequencing used PBMCs from the stem cell graft donor, obtained from the stem cell graft. These receptors originate from a human donor who donated a stem cell graft to a child with acute lymphoblastic leukemia.

As concerns this clonotype: Its ends do not fully match the called genes, so a read error is possible. The chain couples TRBV20-1 to TRBJ2-1; the D is unclear. There are 15 residues in the CDR3. Per the germline V gene, CDR1 is DFQATT and CDR2 is SNEGSKA (reference sequence). The CDR3 nucleotides are TGCAGTGCTAGAGATGTTAAGGGCCCGTACAGTGAGCAGTTCTTC. It translates to CSARDVKGPYSEQFF.

The chain recombines TRBV20-1 with TRBJ1-4, with 7 bases identical to TRBD1. The V and J ends lost 5 bases and 2 bases, in that order; junction bases with no gene match: 5. Germline CDR1 and CDR2: DFQATT and SNEGSKA (reference sequence). The CDR3 is 14 residues long. The CDR3 spells CSAGGDSTNEKLFF. In nucleotides, the CDR3 is TGCAGTGCTGGGGGGGACAGCACTAATGAAAAACTGTTTTTT.

This rearrangement joins TRBV29-1 to TRBJ1-3; D is possibly TRBD1 (5 bases). Deletions cut 4 bases from V and 1 base from J, with 17 bases between. Germline lookup yields CDR1 SQVTM and CDR2 ANQGSEA. CDR3 length equals 16 residues. CDR3 region: CSVVSGDRSSGNTIYF. The CDR3 DNA sequence: TGCAGCGTTGTAAGTGGAGACAGAAGTTCTGGAAACACCATATATTTT.

In this sample, this clonotype turned up a few times. The chain has TRBV19 and TRBJ2-4; TRBD2 matches 14 bases. Germline V gene lookup returns CDR1 LNHDA and CDR2 SQIVND (reference sequence). J was trimmed by 5 bases and V by 4 bases; bases with no gene match: 4. The CDR3 loop spans 16 amino acids. The DNA of the CDR3 is TGTGCCAGTAGTACAGGACTAGCGGGAGGCCAAAACATTCAGTACTTC. As protein: CASSTGLAGGQNIQYF.

The chain is built from TRBV6-1 and TRBJ2-1; maybe TRBD2 (6 bases). Germline V gives CDR1 MNHNS, CDR2 SASEGT. The CDR3 length is 13 residues. The ends were cut back, 9 bases at V and 7 bases at J, with 16 bases in the middle. The CDR3 protein is CARGGLSGNEQFF. The CDR3 region has the DNA TGTGCCAGGGGGGGATTATCGGGGAATGAGCAGTTCTTC.